The next 21 T cell receptor beta chains were all read from a single sample in a study of OX40 agonist ivuxolimab in advanced cancers. Libraries were prepared by immunoSEQ multiplex PCR; TCRdb keeps only in-frame clonotypes and omits some of them. The sample has tens of thousands of clones; 90% are singletons. The source was CD4+ or CD8+ T cells sorted from blood, collected in a trial of the OX40 agonist ivuxolimab. These receptors were obtained from an adult with an advanced solid tumor such as melanoma, head and neck, liver or kidney cancer.

The genes are TRBV5-6 and TRBJ1-1; D uncertain. Germline V gene data show CDR1 as SGHDT and CDR2 as YYEEEE. The CDR3 has 11 amino acids. Trimming shortened V by 4 bases and J by 8 bases, and 9 bases separated the two germline ends. CDR3: CASSLRGEAFF. CDR3 sequence (DNA): TGTGCCAGCAGCCTCAGAGGAGAAGCTTTCTTT.

The CDR3 spells CASSIGLASGGSEQFF. In DNA, the CDR3 is TGTGCCAGTAGTATAGGTTTGGCTAGCGGGGGATCTGAGCAGTTCTTC. The genes are TRBV19 and TRBJ2-1; 10 nucleotides agree with TRBD2. The CDR3 contains 16 residues. J lost 9 bases, V lost 1 base, and 9 bases had no gene match. The germline CDR1 and CDR2 sequences are LNHDA and SQIVND (reference sequence).

This sequence joins TRBV14 and TRBJ1-1; 7 bases line up with TRBD1. The trim removed 1 base at V and 0 bases at J, leaving 8 bases unmatched. Germline V gene data show CDR1 as SGHDN and CDR2 as FVKESK. The CDR3 length is 17 residues. The CDR3 DNA reads as TGTGCCAGCAGCCAAGGTTCGCGTGACAGGGTGAACACTGAAGCTTTCTTT. This translates into CASSQGSRDRVNTEAFF.

The CDR3 here is CASSDRQGEDTQYF. The CDR3 nucleotides read TGCGCCAGCAGTGACCGACAGGGGGAAGATACGCAGTATTTT. The chain is built from TRBV10-1 and TRBJ2-3; 9 positions match TRBD1. The V gene end was trimmed by 3 bases and the J gene end by 5 bases; junction bases not matched to a gene: 3. This CDR3 spans 14 amino acids. Per the germline V gene, CDR1 is WNHNN and CDR2 is SYGVQD (reference sequence).

The rearrangement links TRBV5-1 to TRBJ2-1; D is perhaps TRBD2 (6 bases). The V end lost 4 bases, the J end lost 1 base, and 12 bases lay between the germline ends. Germline CDR1 reads SGHRS; CDR2 reads YFSETQ. The CDR3 runs to 15 residues. The CDR3 nucleotides read TGCGCCAGCAGCCGTGGCGGGGCGTCCTACAATGAGCAGTTCTTC. It is translated as CASSRGGASYNEQFF.

The V call is TRBV7-9, the J call TRBJ2-7, with 9 bases that match TRBD1. Germline-derived CDR1 and CDR2 are SEHNR and FQNEAQ (reference sequence). V gave up 5 bases and J gave up 4 bases; unmatched junction bases: 3. CDR3 size: 13 residues. CDR3 DNA: TGTGCCAGCAGCCCAGGACAGGGGTACGAGCAGTACTTC. Protein: CASSPGQGYEQYF.

CDR3 nucleotide sequence: TGCGCCAGCAGCGTAGACAGGAAAGCTTTCTTT. Translation: CASSVDRKAFF. The genes are TRBV4-1 and TRBJ1-1, with D possibly TRBD1 on 6 matching bases. Germline V CDR1 and CDR2: MGHRA, YSYEKL. V was pared by 5 bases and J by 9 bases, with 10 bases between. The CDR3 runs 11 residues.

The chain uses TRBV18 and TRBJ1-1, with a possible D match to TRBD1 (5 bases). This CDR3 is 15 amino acids long. Germline lookup yields CDR1 KGHSH and CDR2 LQKENI. The ends were cut back, 2 bases at V and 1 base at J, with 11 bases in the middle. CDR3 in DNA: TGTGCCAGCTCACCAATCTGGGGCGAGAACACTGAAGCTTTCTTT. Its translation is CASSPIWGENTEAFF.

Points on this clone: This sample includes further DNA sequences coding for the same CDR3. This chain links TRBV2 with TRBJ1-5; tentative D call: TRBD1 (6 bases). The germline V gene encodes CDR1 SNHLY and CDR2 FYNNEI. Trimming cost V 5 bases and J 4 bases, with 9 bases left between them. The CDR3 length is 13 residues. For the CDR3, the DNA is TGTGCCAGCAGTAACCAGGGGAATCAGCCCCAGCATTTT. Protein: CASSNQGNQPQHF.

The CDR3, as DNA: TGTGCCAGCAGTACATCCGGGACGCATGAAAAACTGTTTTTT. Its translation is CASSTSGTHEKLFF. The rearrangement links TRBV28 to TRBJ1-4, with D perhaps matching TRBD1 (5 bases). The V end was cut by 5 bases, the J end by 6 bases, with 13 bases between. The CDR3 loop spans 14 amino acids. Germline CDR1 and CDR2: MDHEN and SYDVKM.

This chain links TRBV7-3 with TRBJ1-6, with TRBD1 matching 10 bases. The ends lost 1 base at V and 8 bases at J; junction bases unmatched: 2. CDR1 is SGHTA, CDR2 FQGTGA, per germline. The CDR3 covers 15 residues. The CDR3 nucleotides are TGTGCCAGCAGCTTAATGACAGGGGGCGATTCACCCCTCCACTTT. Amino acid sequence: CASSLMTGGDSPLHF. Full variable domain (outside the CDR3, taken from reference TRBV7-3 and TRBJ1-6): GAGVSQTPSNKVTEKGKYVELRCDPISGHTALYWYRQSLGQGPEFLIYFQGTGAADDSGLPNDRFFAVRPEGSVSTLKIQRTERGDSAVYLCASSLMTGGDSPLHFGNGTRLTVT.

The chain joins TRBV6-5 to TRBJ2-3, with 10 bases aligning to TRBD2. Losses at the gene ends were 0 bases for V and 7 bases for J; bases not matched to a gene: 7. The CDR3 totals 16 residues. Germline CDR1 and CDR2: MNHEY and SVGAGI. This chain's CDR3 is CASSYSNSGGPNTQYF. For the CDR3, the DNA is TGTGCCAGCAGTTACTCGAATAGCGGGGGGCCAAATACGCAGTATTTT.

This chain joins TRBV28 and TRBJ1-2; no firm D call. The CDR3 runs 19 residues. Germline CDR1 and CDR2: MDHEN and SYDVKM. The germline V and J ends were trimmed by 2 bases and 3 bases, with 25 bases remaining between them. CDR3 residues: CASSLELSLERPLDYGYTF. CDR3 nucleotides: TGTGCCAGCAGTTTAGAATTAAGTTTGGAGAGGCCGCTGGACTATGGCTACACCTTC.

The V gene is TRBV2, the J gene TRBJ2-3; D is uncertain. The ends were cut back, 5 bases at V and 8 bases at J, with 20 bases in the middle. Germline CDR1 is SNHLY and CDR2 is FYNNEI. This CDR3 contains 15 residues. The CDR3 sequence is CASSIPDLDQPTQYF. The CDR3 DNA reads TGTGCCAGCAGTATACCAGATTTAGACCAACCTACGCAGTATTTT.

V is TRBV29-1 and J is TRBJ2-7, with TRBD2 matching over 7 bases. The germline V gene has CDR1 SQVTM and CDR2 ANQGSEA. V lost 6 bases and J lost 2; bases outside the gene matches: 10. The CDR3 contains 14 residues. CDR3 residues: CSVGGTLGPYEQYF. CDR3 sequence (DNA): TGCAGCGTGGGGGGGACCCTGGGCCCCTACGAGCAGTACTTC.

The J gene is TRBJ2-2, the V gene TRBV5-1; either TRBD1 or TRBD2 may fit D (7 bases each). Trimming cost V 5 bases and J 2 bases, with 13 bases left between them. Germline V lookup: CDR1 SGHRS, CDR2 YFSETQ. This CDR3 is built from 15 residues. The CDR3 region has the DNA TGCGCCAGCAGGGGAGGGGGCTCTAACACCGGGGAGCTGTTTTTT. Its translation is CASRGGGSNTGELFF. The variable domain in full, completed from reference TRBV5-1 and TRBJ2-2, reads KAGVTQTPRYLIKTRGQQVTLSCSPISGHRSVSWYQQTPGQGLQFLFEYFSETQRNKGNFPGRFSGRQFSNSRSEMNVSTLELGDSALYLCASRGGGSNTGELFFGEGSRLTVL.

J is TRBJ1-4 and V is TRBV19; tentatively, D is TRBD1 (6 bases). Germline assignment: CDR1 LNHDA and CDR2 SQIVND (reference sequence). The CDR3 is made up of 14 amino acids. Trimming removed 5 bases from V and 5 bases from J, with 12 bases in between. Here the CDR3 reads CASSFGQNNEKLFF. In DNA, the CDR3 is TGTGCCAGTAGTTTTGGACAGAACAATGAAAAACTGTTTTTT.

The chain links TRBV2 to TRBJ1-5; D is ambiguous. This CDR3 has 13 amino acids. Per germline, CDR1 SNHLY and CDR2 FYNNEI. Between the trimmed V and J ends, which lost 3 bases and 6 bases, there was a span of 9 bases. Here the CDR3 reads CASSDGPSQPQHF. The CDR3 DNA sequence: TGTGCCAGCAGTGATGGTCCGAGTCAGCCCCAGCATTTT. Variable domain in full (rest from reference TRBV2 and TRBJ1-5): EPEVTQTPSHQVTQMGQEVILRCVPISNHLYFYWYRQILGQKVEFLVSFYNNEISEKSEIFDDQFSVERPDGSNFTLKIRSTKLEDSAMYFCASSDGPSQPQHFGDGTRLSIL.

CDR3 residues: CASTRRAGTTSEQYF. CDR3 bases: TGTGCCAGCACGCGACGGGCAGGGACGACGAGCGAGCAGTACTTC. The chain uses TRBV7-2 and TRBJ2-7; possibly TRBD1 or TRBD2 for D (5 bases each). Germline loops: CDR1 SGHTA, CDR2 FQGNSA. The CDR3 spans 15 residues. V lost 7 bases, J lost 6 bases, and 22 bases lay in between.

Here the CDR3 reads CASSYSRGGRGAEAFF. The CDR3 region has the DNA TGTGCCAGCAGTTACTCCAGGGGAGGGAGGGGAGCTGAAGCTTTCTTT. V gene TRBV6-5 combines with J gene TRBJ1-1; D is perhaps TRBD1 (6 bases). Between the trimmed V and J ends, which lost 0 bases and 6 bases, there was a span of 17 bases. CDR1 is MNHEY and CDR2 is SVGAGI in the germline V gene. The CDR3 is made up of 16 amino acids.

This rearrangement joins TRBV15 to TRBJ2-7; 10 bases map to TRBD1. This CDR3 is built from 15 residues. V shed 3 bases, J shed 3 bases, and the junction held 5 bases outside the gene matches. Germline CDR1 reads LNHNV; CDR2 reads YYDKDF (reference sequence). DNA of the CDR3: TGTGCCACCAGCAGCCTGACAGGGGGCGACTACGAGCAGTACGTC. Residues: CATSSLTGGDYEQYV.